The 23 T cell receptor beta chains below all came from one sample that was sequenced in a study of T cells in Graves' hyperthyroidism and ophthalmopathy. Amplified TCR beta CDR3 regions came from RNA transcripts. TCR CDR3 underwent first-round RT-PCR with the HTBI primer set. TCRdb reanalysed the multiplex PCR reads using MiXCR and keeps one entry per CDR3 protein. The sample includes over 150,000 distinct CDR3 sequences, roughly 17% of them seen just once. Material for sequencing was blood. Receptor source: a woman between 45 and 60 years old with Graves' hyperthyroidism.

This clonotype was observed many times. This chain uses TRBV11-2 with TRBJ2-1, with 9 bases aligning to TRBD1. The CDR3 consists of 14 residues. V shed 7 bases and J 8 bases; nucleotides not matched to a gene: 9. CDR1 is SGHAT and CDR2 is FQNNGV in the germline V gene. CDR3 sequence reads: CASKVTGGRDEQFF. The CDR3 coding sequence is TGTGCCAGCAAGGTTACAGGGGGCAGGGATGAGCAGTTCTTC.

Concerning this clonotype: A much larger clone is a single base away; this may be a read error. The chain links TRBV5-1 to TRBJ2-3; D is perhaps TRBD1 (5 bases). The CDR3 is 13 residues long. Germline-derived CDR1 and CDR2 are SGHRS and YFSETQ. Trimming stripped 7 bases from V and 3 bases from J, with 12 bases between. In nucleotides, the CDR3 is TGCGCCAGCTGCCAGGGTGGTACAGATACGCAGTATTTT. Its protein product is CASCQGGTDTQYF.

This clonotype was counted ten times or more. The V and J genes are TRBV6-5 and TRBJ2-1; TRBD1 might be the D (6 bases). CDR1 is MNHEY and CDR2 is SVGAGI in the germline V gene. Deletions cut 4 bases from V and 7 bases from J, with 23 bases between. This CDR3 spans 17 amino acids. The CDR3 sequence is CASSFTGSGATKNEQFF. As DNA, the CDR3 is TGTGCCAGCAGTTTCACAGGGTCTGGGGCCACTAAGAATGAGCAGTTCTTC.

The chain joins TRBV24-1 to TRBJ2-1, with 7 bases fitting TRBD1. J gave up 7 bases and V 4 bases, and 15 bases lay outside the gene matches. Germline assignment: CDR1 KGHDR and CDR2 SFDVKD. The CDR3 loop spans 17 amino acids. CDR3 nucleotide sequence: TGTGCCACCAGTGACTACCGACAGGGTAGGTCGTCGAATGAGCAGTTCTTC. Translation: CATSDYRQGRSSNEQFF.

This clonotype was detected many times. This chain uses TRBV6-4 with TRBJ2-1; no reliable D call. Germline V lookup: CDR1 MRHNA, CDR2 SNTAGT. CDR3 length equals 14 residues. The ends were cut back, 3 bases at V and 9 bases at J, with 15 bases in the middle. DNA of the CDR3: TGTGCCAGCAGTGATTCATCCGACCTGGGTGAGCAGTTCTTC. Protein: CASSDSSDLGEQFF.

The chain couples TRBV19 to TRBJ1-1, with 7 bases fitting TRBD1. Germline-derived CDR1 and CDR2 are LNHDA and SQIVND (reference sequence). J lost 1 base, V lost 4 bases, and 3 bases had no gene match. This CDR3 has 14 residues. In DNA form, the CDR3 reads TGTGCCAGTAGTAGGGGACAGCGGAACACTGAAGCTTTCTTT. It translates to CASSRGQRNTEAFF.

V is TRBV5-1 and J is TRBJ1-2, with 7 bases that match TRBD1. Germline V gene lookup returns CDR1 SGHRS and CDR2 YFSETQ. The length of the CDR3 is 15 residues. With V trimmed by 4 bases and J by 0 bases, 6 bases remained unmatched. CDR3 loop: CASSPRGGTNYGYTF. The CDR3 DNA reads as TGCGCCAGCAGCCCCAGGGGGGGGACTAACTATGGCTACACCTTC.

There are many counts of this clonotype. The V call is TRBV30, the J call TRBJ1-1; TRBD1 is a possible D gene (6 bases). Deletions cut 0 bases from V and 0 bases from J, with 14 bases between. This CDR3 is 16 amino acids long. CDR1 and CDR2 from the germline V gene are GTSNPN and SVGIG (reference sequence). The chain's CDR3 is CAWSVGARGLNTEAFF. In DNA form, the CDR3 reads TGTGCCTGGAGTGTGGGGGCAAGGGGGTTGAACACTGAAGCTTTCTTT.

This clonotype was detected ten times or more. The chain links TRBV19 to TRBJ2-7; 9 positions agree with TRBD1. Trimming removed 3 bases from V and 5 bases from J; junction bases left unmatched: 8. From germline, CDR1 is LNHDA and CDR2 SQIVND (reference sequence). CDR3 length equals 15 residues. The CDR3 is CASSIRDRALNEQYF. The CDR3 bases are TGTGCCAGTAGTATCCGGGACAGGGCCTTGAACGAGCAGTACTTC.

In this sample, this clonotype turned up many times. CDR3 nucleotides: TGTGCCAGCAGTTTACGGGCCCCTGGGGCCAACGTCCTGACTTTC. Its protein product is CASSLRAPGANVLTF. This chain joins TRBV12-3 or TRBV12-4 and TRBJ2-6; the D is unclear. This CDR3 has 15 residues. Trimming cost V 2 bases and J 2 bases, with 7 bases left between them.

In this sample, this clonotype turned up many times. V is TRBV20-1 and J is TRBJ1-1; possible D gene TRBD1, 6 bases. This CDR3 is 13 amino acids long. Trimming took 6 bases from V and 5 from J, leaving 16 bases between them. Germline V gives CDR1 DFQATT, CDR2 SNEGSKA (reference sequence). CDR3 region: CSAIGGRETEAFF. CDR3 DNA sequence: TGCAGTGCCATAGGGGGAAGAGAGACTGAAGCTTTCTTT.

This clonotype was counted many times. The chain links TRBV12-3 or TRBV12-4 to TRBJ1-5; D may be TRBD1 (5 bases). V dropped 3 bases and J dropped 2 bases, with 11 bases sitting between them. This CDR3 comprises 15 residues. The CDR3 DNA reads as TGTGCCAGCAGTTTTGGGGGAAGAGGCAATCAGCCCCAGCATTTT. It encodes CASSFGGRGNQPQHF.

This clonotype was seen many times. V gene TRBV12-3 or TRBV12-4 combines with J gene TRBJ2-7; TRBD2 matches 11 bases. V shed 6 bases and J 3 bases; nucleotides not matched to a gene: 7. The CDR3 has 15 amino acids. CDR3 loop: CASSPPGLADYEQYF. The CDR3 DNA reads TGTGCCAGCAGCCCACCGGGACTAGCGGACTACGAGCAGTACTTC.

There are many counts of this clonotype. The chain has TRBV12-3 or TRBV12-4 and TRBJ2-7; 13 bases match TRBD2. CDR3 length: 13 amino acids. The V and J ends lost 7 bases and 4 bases, in that order; junction bases with no gene match: 1. CDR3 DNA: TGTGCCAGCATGACTAGCGGGAGGTACGAGCAGTACTTC. Translation: CASMTSGRYEQYF.

This clonotype was found a few times. The chain links TRBV12-3 or TRBV12-4 to TRBJ2-7, with D perhaps TRBD1 or TRBD2 (5 bases each). The CDR3 consists of 13 residues. The V gene lost 8 bases and the J gene lost 3 bases, with 14 bases spanning the gap. In DNA, the CDR3 is TGTGCCAGCGCCCGGGGCACAAACTACGAGCAGTACTTC. Its translation is CASARGTNYEQYF.

Many counts were recorded for this clonotype. V and J are TRBV5-1 and TRBJ2-7, with 9 positions matching TRBD1. The CDR3 spans 13 residues. CDR1 SGHRS and CDR2 YFSETQ come from the germline V gene. V lost 6 bases and J lost 7; bases outside the gene matches: 8. This CDR3 reads CASTSDRGYEQYF. For the CDR3, the DNA is TGCGCCAGCACCTCAGACAGGGGGTATGAGCAGTACTTC.

The sample holds many counts of this clonotype. V usage is TRBV27 and J usage is TRBJ2-6, with D perhaps matching TRBD1 (6 bases). The CDR3 spans 19 residues. The V end was cut by 3 bases, the J end by 0 bases, with 18 bases between. CDR1 and CDR2 (germline): MNHEY, SMNVEV (reference sequence). CDR3 in amino acids: CASSLGLDRRYSGANVLTF. The CDR3 DNA reads as TGTGCCAGCAGTTTGGGATTAGACAGGAGATACTCTGGGGCCAACGTCCTGACTTTC.

At least ten counts were recorded for this clonotype. The rearrangement joins TRBV7-9 to TRBJ2-5; a possible D gene is TRBD1 (6 bases). This CDR3 has 12 amino acids. V was shortened by 5 bases and J by 9 bases, with 13 bases between the two germline ends. Germline V lookup: CDR1 SEHNR, CDR2 FQNEAQ (reference sequence). Here the CDR3 DNA reads TGTGCCAGCAGCCCCGAAACAGGGCCCCAGTACTTC. Protein: CASSPETGPQYF. The full variable domain, with the rest looked up from reference TRBV7-9 and TRBJ2-5, is DTGVSQNPRHKITKRGQNVTFRCDPISEHNRLYWYRQTLGQGPEFLTYFQNEAQLEKSRLLSDRFSAERPKGSFSTLEIQRTEQGDSAMYLCASSPETGPQYFGPGTRLLVL.

There are a few counts of this clonotype. This chain joins TRBV7-3 and TRBJ2-3, with D unresolved. V was pared by 5 bases and J by 4 bases, with 7 bases between. This CDR3 comprises 12 residues. Germline V gives CDR1 SGHTA, CDR2 FQGTGA. The CDR3 sequence: CASSGQADTQYF. The CDR3 nucleotides are TGTGCCAGCAGCGGTCAGGCAGATACGCAGTATTTT.

This clonotype was counted at least ten times. This chain links TRBV7-9 with TRBJ2-3, with 8 bases that match TRBD2. There are 16 residues in the CDR3. Germline-derived CDR1 and CDR2 are SEHNR and FQNEAQ (reference sequence). V was clipped by 4 bases and J by 5 bases; unmatched bases: 11. The CDR3 is CASSSVAGRGGDTQYF. CDR3 nucleotides: TGTGCCAGCAGCTCCGTAGCGGGACGGGGAGGAGATACGCAGTATTTT.

Worth noting for this clonotype: Possible read error: a much larger clone is one base away. Given the absence of the conserved phenylalanine or tryptophan at the CDR3 end, a read error is likely. This chain links TRBV5-5 with TRBJ1-1, with a weak D call TRBD1 (6 bases). The CDR3 runs 18 residues. Germline V gene sequence: CDR1 SGHKS, CDR2 YYEKEE (reference sequence). Trimming stripped 4 bases from V and 0 bases from J, with 22 bases between. The CDR3 region has the DNA TGTGCCAGCAGCCGTCGGGGGGCTGCATATCCTATGAACACTGAAGCTTTCCTT. Encoded protein: CASSRRGAAYPMNTEAFL.

Many counts were recorded for this clonotype. This rearrangement joins TRBV30 to TRBJ1-1; D is uncertain. The germline gives CDR1 GTSNPN, CDR2 SVGIG (reference sequence). The CDR3 has 12 amino acids. V lost 7 bases and J lost 0, with 9 bases in between. CDR3 DNA sequence: TGTGCCTTGCTCGCCGTGAACACTGAAGCTTTCTTT. Its protein product is CALLAVNTEAFF.

There are many counts of this clonotype. The chain uses TRBV3-1 and TRBJ2-1; D not resolved. The germline V gene has CDR1 LGHDT and CDR2 YNNKEL (reference sequence). With 0 bases removed from V and 8 bases from J, the gap between germline ends came to 5 bases. The CDR3 sequence is 12 residues long. CDR3 amino acids: CASSQEWDEQFF. The CDR3, as DNA: TGTGCCAGCAGCCAAGAGTGGGATGAGCAGTTCTTC.